Listed here is a single T cell receptor beta chain. Its antigen is unidentified. The data are from a study of cytomegalovirus exposure and HLA in healthy donors. Study results and limitations: In a later analysis, DRB1 alleles had the most associated TCRs; HLA-C alleles the fewest.

Vbeta (60) and Jbeta (13) primers were used in the PCR. Repertoires were generated with immunoSEQ multiplex PCR, while TCRdb's copy carries only in-frame clones and drops some. The sample's table shows tens of thousands of clones. This receptor was identified in a boy aged 10-17 years in good health and CMV-seronegative. Sequencing used PBMCs.

CDR3 in DNA: TGTGCCAGCAGCTTAGAGGCAGGAGGTAATTCACCCCTCCACTTT. Amino acids: CASSLEAGGNSPLHF. V and J are TRBV11-2 and TRBJ1-6; D ambiguous. CDR1 and CDR2 (germline): SGHAT, FQNNGV. The CDR3 consists of 15 residues. Trimming removed 0 bases at V and 6 bases at J, with 9 bases between.